This T cell receptor beta chain was obtained from a study of low-dose radiotherapy and immunotherapy resistance in tumors. Study-level information: Dosing for Cohort 2 consisted of 1 Gy per fraction every two weeks, reaching a total of 13 Gy over 26 weeks. Dosing of intravenous cyclophosphamide at 200 mg/m2 occurred every two weeks and took place one day prior to radiation and immunotherapy.

TRAV and TRBV primers primed cDNA for both TCRalpha and TCRbeta. TCRs underwent 20 PCR cycles of amplification with a constant-region primer and V-primer adapter. TCRdb analysed the reads with MiXCR anew, one entry per CDR3 protein. The sample includes tens of thousands of distinct CDR3 sequences, about a third of them seen just once. This clonotype was seen at least ten times. CDR3 length equals 14 residues. V lost 2 bases and J 9 bases, leaving 14 bases between the germline ends. Germline V lookup: CDR1 MDHEN, CDR2 SYDVKM. The time point was: before trial treatment. Solid tumors that lacked tumor-infiltrating lymphocytes and were advanced were present in eligible patients.

The sample here was PBMCs, taken before treatment. The chain links TRBV28 to TRBJ1-5; TRBD1 might be the D (6 bases). This TCR derives from a female donor with ovarian cancer. CDR3 loop: CASSLRGGGRPQHF. The CDR3 nucleotides read TGTGCCAGCAGTTTACGGGGGGGCGGCAGGCCCCAGCATTTT. The complete variable domain, with remaining parts taken from reference TRBV28 and TRBJ1-5, reads DVKVTQSSRYLVKRTGEKVFLECVQDMDHENMFWYRQDPGLGLRLIYFSYDVKMKEKGDIPEGYSVSREKKERFSLILESASTNQTSMYLCASSLRGGGRPQHFGDGTRLSIL.